This is a list of T cell receptor beta chains from one sample in a study of shared clonotypes between healthy human individuals. The protocol was immunoSEQ multiplex PCR, while the TCRdb copy is restricted to in-frame clones and leaves out a portion. The repertoire holds around 2.5 million clones, with roughly 93% as singletons. The sequenced sample consisted of naive CD4+ T cells from PBMCs. The source is a man in his late teens or twenties in good health. Some clones in this sample may be carry-over from other donors' samples. CDR3s include the opening cysteine and the closing phenylalanine or tryptophan.

j_call: TRBJ2-5; v_call: TRBV28; cdr3_aa: CASGTRGVGETQYF
j_call: TRBJ2-3; v_call: TRBV5-1; cdr3_aa: CASSSDTSTDTQYF
j_call: TRBJ2-4; v_call: TRBV7-9; cdr3_aa: CASSLGVTLAKNIQYF
j_call: TRBJ1-5; v_call: TRBV14; cdr3_aa: CASSQDRVGPQHF
j_call: TRBJ2-3; v_call: TRBV9; cdr3_aa: CASSVDRGTDTQYF
j_call: TRBJ1-5; v_call: TRBV6-5; cdr3_aa: CASSYSRGNQPQHF
j_call: TRBJ2-2; v_call: TRBV7-2; cdr3_aa: CASSFRDRASTGELFF
j_call: TRBJ2-7; v_call: TRBV5-4; cdr3_aa: CASSLTDSYEQYF
j_call: TRBJ1-3; v_call: TRBV7-2; cdr3_aa: CASSQGQLGNTIYF
j_call: TRBJ1-5; v_call: TRBV7-9; cdr3_aa: CASSLGGPGSHQPQHF
j_call: TRBJ1-3; v_call: TRBV6-4; cdr3_aa: CASSDGLQRGNTIYF
j_call: TRBJ1-3; v_call: TRBV5-1; cdr3_aa: CASSPTPHSGNTIYF